This T cell receptor (beta chain) was found in a study of identifying expanded T cells in peripheral blood (dated by TCRdb to about 2019). Context from the whole study: Technical replicates were generated by sequencing separate aliquots of the same genomic DNA pool, and four replicates were compared pairwise. Overall study results and their limits: The binomial model flagged approximately 1.2 differentially abundant clones between technical replicates, compared with 15 to 17 over approximately 2 weeks and 19 to 20 over around four weeks. Across all healthy donors, variance in clone template counts between approximately 2-week samples was found to increase significantly with total template count. Both the number of clones called differentially abundant and the false-positive rate were significantly reduced by the beta-binomial model across all healthy-donor time intervals. The authors expected biological variance in healthy repertoires might increase further over much longer intervals such as months to years.

The immunoSEQ Assay, which relies on bias-controlled multiplex PCR amplification of genomic DNA, was used to profile TCRbeta CDR3 regions. The source study handled its data this way. To quantify the absolute abundance of each unique TCRbeta CDR3 region, the sequences were collapsed and filtered. Differential abundance was tested with two models: a binomial (Fisher-equivalent) model and a beta-binomial model that adds time-dependent variance fitted from healthy donors. Clones with fewer than 5 combined templates were removed, and differential abundance was called for clones with a Benjamini-Hochberg FDR below 0.01. The form v = (b*log(k)+a)^2 was used to model beta-binomial variance as a function of total template count across the two samples. In its TCRdb copy, this immuneACCESS table keeps in-frame sequences only and misses some clones. Where compared with another copy, unresolved V genes explain less than half of these, and the others have no known cause. That table is the source of V, J and clone size, and D and trimming were worked out from the DNA. The sample includes approximately 56,000 clones, with roughly 82% observed a single time. Together, the top ten hold 11% to 15% of the sample.

Turning to this clone: The antigen it recognizes is unknown. No clone much larger than this one lies a single base away; base qualities are absent.

During the collection period, no infections or other immune events were recorded for the healthy donors. Time-dependent variance in a beta-binomial model of T-cell clone differential abundance was calibrated using healthy-donor blood repertoires as a training cohort. The training cohort was composed of roughly ten healthy donors, 3 female and 7 male. On average the donors were around 39 years old, and their ages spanned roughly 25 to 70 years. Obtained from a commercial supplier, whole blood was collected from each healthy donor at three time points set around two weeks apart. Genomic DNA was extracted from unsorted whole blood for immunosequencing. The germline V gene (reference sequence) sets CDR1 to MNHEY and CDR2 to SMNVEV. Deletion took 2 bases off V and 0 bases off J, with a span of 11 bases between the germline ends. Taken from cysteine to phenylalanine, the CDR3 has 17 residues. Kept here is only the CDR3 DNA, which spans 51 bases and is read in frame from base 1.

The TCR originated in a person between 18 and 69 years old in good health. Recombination joined TRBV27 with TRBJ2-6; the D gene assignment is ambiguous. Material for sequencing was blood. The CDR3 corresponds to CASSLAGFTSGANVLTF. DNA sequence: TGTGCCAGCAGTTTAGCAGGATTTACCTCTGGGGCCAACGTCCTGACTTTC.